The 14 T cell receptor beta chains reported below all come from one sample, sequenced in a study of blood T cell repertoires in COVID-19. Method: immunoSEQ multiplex PCR; TCRdb's copy keeps in-frame clones and lacks some. The data contain around 77,000 clones, roughly 90% of them seen just once; the ten biggest clones take up 4.8%. Sequencing was performed on peripheral blood. These receptors all come from a woman aged 60 to 75 with active COVID-19.

The gene calls are TRBV2 and TRBJ1-3, with 9 positions matching TRBD1. CDR3 length: 16 residues. The V segment lost 1 base and the J segment 0 bases; nucleotides outside the gene matches: 1. Germline CDR1 is SNHLY and CDR2 is FYNNEI. The CDR3 here is CASSEGTGDSGNTIYF. DNA for the CDR3: TGTGCCAGCAGTGAAGGGACAGGGGACTCTGGAAACACCATATATTTT.

This clone was picked up one time. The chain has TRBV2 and TRBJ1-3, with D possibly TRBD1 on 6 matching bases. The CDR3 runs 15 residues. Trimming took 9 bases from V and 3 from J, leaving 18 bases between them. Germline V gene lookup returns CDR1 SNHLY and CDR2 FYNNEI. CDR3 sequence: CASRRDKVDGNTIYF. The CDR3 DNA sequence: TGTGCCAGTCGCAGGGACAAGGTCGATGGAAACACCATATATTTT.

The CDR3 region is CASSHLLAYEQYF. CDR3 nucleotides: TGTGCCAGCAGCCATCTTTTAGCCTACGAGCAGTACTTC. The chain links TRBV3-1 (or the pseudogene TRBV3-2) to TRBJ2-7; D is ambiguous. Germline CDR1 LGHDT, CDR2 YNNKEL (reference sequence). The CDR3 covers 13 residues. V was trimmed by 3 bases and J by 2 bases, leaving 8 bases between them.

CDR3 in DNA: TGTGCCAGCAGCACCCGGACAGGGGGCGCGGATGGCTACACCTTC. Protein sequence: CASSTRTGGADGYTF. The chain uses TRBV7-2 and TRBJ1-2; 11 bases are shared with TRBD1. The CDR3 has 15 residues. The junction had 8 bases not matched to a gene; V was cut back by 5 bases and J by 6 bases. Germline V gene lookup returns CDR1 SGHTA and CDR2 FQGNSA. Supplemented by reference TRBV7-2 and TRBJ1-2, the full variable domain reads GAGVSQSPSNKVTEKGKDVELRCDPISGHTALYWYRQSLGQGLEFLIYFQGNSAPDKSGLPSDRFSAERTGGSVSTLTIQRTQQEDSAVYLCASSTRTGGADGYTFGSGTRLTVV.

The V call is TRBV7-2, the J call TRBJ2-1; D possibly corresponds to TRBD1 (5 bases). Germline V gene sequence: CDR1 SGHTA, CDR2 FQGNSA. This CDR3 region has 14 residues. Trimming took off 1 base at V and 6 bases at J, with 10 bases between the two ends. As DNA, the CDR3 is TGTGCCAGCAGCTTAGACAGGACCGGCAATGAGCAGTTCTTC. Protein product: CASSLDRTGNEQFF.

The genes are TRBV9 and TRBJ2-3; 12 positions match TRBD1. Germline V gene sequence: CDR1 SGDLS, CDR2 YYNGEE. Trimming at V came to 4 bases and at J to 2 bases, leaving 8 bases not matched to a gene. CDR3 size: 17 residues. The CDR3: CASSLAPGQGATDTQYF. CDR3 DNA: TGTGCCAGCAGCCTTGCCCCGGGACAGGGGGCCACAGATACGCAGTATTTT.

The genes are TRBV18 and TRBJ1-1, with 11 nucleotides matching TRBD1. V dropped 6 bases and J dropped 3; count of bases not matched to a gene: 0. The CDR3 has 13 residues. Germline values: CDR1 KGHSH, CDR2 LQKENI. CDR3 coding DNA: TGTGCCAGCTCGGGACAGGGGGACACTGAAGCTTTCTTT. It codes for CASSGQGDTEAFF.

The V and J genes are TRBV12-3 or TRBV12-4 and TRBJ1-1; unclear D gene. CDR3 length equals 13 residues. Between the trimmed V and J ends, which lost 2 bases and 4 bases, there was a span of 8 bases. CDR3 sequence: CASSLQAPTEAFF. CDR3 sequence (DNA): TGTGCCAGCAGTTTACAGGCCCCCACTGAAGCTTTCTTT.

The sample holds one count of this clone. The chain combines TRBV7-9 with TRBJ1-5; 7 nucleotides agree with TRBD1. CDR1 and CDR2 from the germline V gene are SEHNR and FQNEAQ (reference sequence). The CDR3 has 15 amino acids. V shed 1 base, J shed 5 bases, and the junction held 5 bases outside the gene matches. The CDR3, as DNA: TGTGCCAGCAGCTTAGGGACAGGAGGGCATCAGCCCCAGCATTTT. Translation gives CASSLGTGGHQPQHF.

This clone has only one observation. The rearrangement uses TRBV20-1 and TRBJ1-1; D unclear. This CDR3 is built from 13 residues. Trimming removed 3 bases at V and 4 bases at J, with 12 bases between. Germline loops: CDR1 DFQATT, CDR2 SNEGSKA (reference sequence). DNA for the CDR3: TGCAGTGCTAGTCGGAGGGTCAGCACTGAAGCTTTCTTT. Translated, it gives CSASRRVSTEAFF.

This chain connects TRBV6-6 to TRBJ2-3; 9 bases line up with TRBD1. The germline CDR1 and CDR2 sequences are MNHNY and SVGAGI (reference sequence). The CDR3 contains 15 residues. J was trimmed by 2 bases and V by 4 bases; bases with no gene match: 4. CDR3 amino acids: CASSSRDRVTDTQYF. CDR3 DNA sequence: TGTGCCAGCAGTTCCCGGGACAGGGTCACAGATACGCAGTATTTT.

CDR3 in amino acids: CASSFYRDYGYTF. Written as DNA, the CDR3 is TGTGCCAGCAGCTTTTACAGGGACTATGGCTACACCTTC. The chain couples TRBV5-8 to TRBJ1-2; possibly TRBD1 for D (6 bases). Germline V gives CDR1 SGHTS, CDR2 YDEGEE. The CDR3 extends over 13 amino acids. The ends were cut back, 2 bases at V and 3 bases at J, with 8 bases in the middle.

V is TRBV18 and J is TRBJ2-7; a possible D gene is TRBD1 (6 bases). Germline lookup yields CDR1 KGHSH and CDR2 LQKENI. V gave up 4 bases and J gave up 5 bases, with 18 bases separating them. The CDR3 runs 15 residues. CDR3: CASSREQGRWNEQYF. The CDR3 bases are TGTGCCAGCTCACGAGAACAGGGTCGGTGGAACGAGCAGTACTTC. Full variable domain (missing parts from reference TRBV18 and TRBJ2-7): NAGVMQNPRHLVRRRGQEARLRCSPMKGHSHVYWYRQLPEEGLKFMVYLQKENIIDESGMPKERFSAEFPKEGPSILRIQQVVRGDSAAYFCASSREQGRWNEQYFGPGTRLTVT.

The CDR3 DNA sequence: TGTGCCAGCAGCTTATCGACTAGCGGAGGGTACAATGAGCAGTTCTTC. It yields the protein CASSLSTSGGYNEQFF. The gene calls are TRBV11-2 and TRBJ2-1; 9 bases match TRBD2. This CDR3 has 16 residues. V lost 2 bases to trimming and J lost 4 bases; unmatched junction nucleotides: 6. CDR1 SGHAT and CDR2 FQNNGV come from the germline V gene.